This T cell receptor beta chain stems from a study of regulatory T cells in long-lasting Graves disease. At least ten counts were recorded for this clonotype. What it recognizes is unknown. Germline V gene sequence: CDR1 MNHNS, CDR2 SASEGT. CDR3 length equals 12 residues. V was shortened by 4 bases and J by 7 bases, with 7 bases between the two germline ends. Time point specified: newly diagnosed GD, antithyroid drugs for less than 3 months. PBMC RNA served as the TCR library source. Study-level findings and limits: Patients with persistent Graves' had lower TCR diversity than newly diagnosed patients.

CDR3-region Arm-PCR and iRepertoire HTBI primers produced the TCR beta libraries. In TCRdb, the multiplex PCR reads were re-called with MiXCR into one record per CDR3 protein. In the table there are about 210,000 distinct CDR3 sequences, roughly 20% of which are singletons. These data also formed part of another study, on T cells in Graves' hyperthyroidism and ophthalmopathy. Turning to that study: Carried out on the TCR CDR3, a first-round RT-PCR used the HTBI primer set. Ophthalmopathy could be told apart from stable hyperthyroidism with a 13 V-J model.

The source of this sequence is a woman aged 25 to 39 with Graves disease. The chain carries TRBV6-1 and TRBJ2-2; D gene uncertain. This specimen was peripheral blood mononuclear cells (PBMCs), taken at new diagnosis, from a patient treated with antithyroid drugs. CDR3 sequence reads: CASSVVGGELFF. As DNA, the CDR3 is TGTGCCAGCAGTGTGGTCGGCGGGGAGCTGTTTTTT.